This T cell receptor (beta chain) was profiled in a study of blood T cell repertoires in COVID-19. Produced via immunoSEQ multiplex PCR; TCRdb's table is partial and in-frame only. The data contain about 120,000 clones, around nine tenths of them singletons. CDR1 is SEHNR and CDR2 is FQNEAQ in the germline V gene (reference sequence). This CDR3 contains 14 residues. V was trimmed by 1 base and J by 4 bases, leaving 10 bases between them. This rearrangement joins TRBV7-9 to TRBJ1-2; D ambiguous. Input material: peripheral blood. The TCR sequence derives from a human donor with acute or convalescent COVID-19. The donor label of this sample is uncertain. This CDR3 reads CASSLVSESYGYTF. DNA of the CDR3: TGTGCCAGCAGCTTAGTGTCGGAGAGCTATGGCTACACCTTC.